This T cell receptor beta chain was sequenced in a study of T cell repertoires in cytomegalovirus infection (dated by TCRdb to between 2018 and 2021). The study in broad terms: Alongside well-studied HLA-B-restricted epitopes, the peptide stimulations were aimed at recently identified HLA-C-restricted CMV epitopes, whose presentation resists viral immunomodulation. The HLA type of each donor mattered for the analysis, because public TCR beta signatures pointed to carriage of CMV infection along with the matching HLA type.

The sequencer was an Illumina HiSeq 1500. The raw public reads went through TCRdb reprocessing: fastp at Q25, MiXCR clone calling, in-frame beta chains kept. Rows are unified per CDR3 protein, each entry keeping the most common DNA and genes. For this sample there are 100,000 to 150,000 distinct CDR3 sequences; more than 30% appear just once. The top ten hold roughly 53% of the sample. The treatment or condition label for this specimen denotes: in vitro stimulation with specific CMV peptide epitopes to enrich CMV-specific T cells. This clonotype has only a few counts. Its recognized antigen is unknown. Per-nucleotide qualities are absent, and no much larger clonotype sits a single base away. The investigation overall reported the following: Cumulative frequency of public TCR beta family members discriminated carriers of CMV infection plus the relevant HLA type in this cohort and an independent approximately 340-donor cohort. The ex vivo response was dominated by HLA-C-restricted CMV-specific TCR beta clonotypes, which also provided the single most frequent clonotype in two of eight donors.

Germline trimming amounts to 8 bases on V and 12 bases on J, with 4 as the count of junction bases outside the gene matches. Via the germline V gene (reference sequence), CDR1 is MNHNY and CDR2 SVGAGI. Its CDR3 holds 11 amino acids, cysteine through phenylalanine. Only the CDR3 DNA is retained, 33 bases long and in frame from the first base. The rearranged chain carries TRBV6-6 and TRBJ1-1, and TRBD1 matches 12 of the central bases. The source material was CD8+ T cells from cultured PBMCs, sampled from culture after CMV antigen stimulation. The TCR originated in a human donor in good health (CMV status not recorded). Some clones in this sample may be carry-over from other donors' samples. At the DNA level, the sequence is TGTGCCAGCGGGACAGGGGGCGATTCTTTCTTT. Its amino acids are CASGTGGDSFF.